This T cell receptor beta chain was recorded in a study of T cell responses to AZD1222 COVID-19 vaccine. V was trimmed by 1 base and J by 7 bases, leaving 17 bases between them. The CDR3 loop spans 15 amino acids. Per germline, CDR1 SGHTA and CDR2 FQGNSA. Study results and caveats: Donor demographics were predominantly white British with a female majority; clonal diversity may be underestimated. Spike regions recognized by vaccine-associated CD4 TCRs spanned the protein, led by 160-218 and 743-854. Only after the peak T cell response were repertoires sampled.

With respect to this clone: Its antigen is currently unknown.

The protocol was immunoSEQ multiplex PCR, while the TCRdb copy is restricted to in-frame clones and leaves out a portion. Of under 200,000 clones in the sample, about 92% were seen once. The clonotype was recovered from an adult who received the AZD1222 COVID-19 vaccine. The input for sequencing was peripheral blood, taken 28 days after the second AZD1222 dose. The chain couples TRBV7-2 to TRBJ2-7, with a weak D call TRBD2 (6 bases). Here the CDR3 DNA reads TGTGCCAGCAGCTTAGGGCGGCGGGGCGCGGGGGAGCAGTACTTC. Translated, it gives CASSLGRRGAGEQYF.